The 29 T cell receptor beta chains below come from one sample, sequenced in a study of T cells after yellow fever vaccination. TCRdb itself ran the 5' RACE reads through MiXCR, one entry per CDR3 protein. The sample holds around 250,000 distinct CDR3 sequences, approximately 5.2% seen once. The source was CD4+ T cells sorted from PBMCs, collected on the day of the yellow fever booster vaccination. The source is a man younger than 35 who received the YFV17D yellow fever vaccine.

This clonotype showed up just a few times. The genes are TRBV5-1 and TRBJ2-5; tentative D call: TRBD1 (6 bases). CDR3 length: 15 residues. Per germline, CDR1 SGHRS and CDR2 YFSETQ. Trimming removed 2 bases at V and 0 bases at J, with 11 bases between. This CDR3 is CASSLVGAYQETQYF. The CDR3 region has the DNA TGCGCCAGCAGCTTAGTGGGGGCGTACCAAGAGACCCAGTACTTC.

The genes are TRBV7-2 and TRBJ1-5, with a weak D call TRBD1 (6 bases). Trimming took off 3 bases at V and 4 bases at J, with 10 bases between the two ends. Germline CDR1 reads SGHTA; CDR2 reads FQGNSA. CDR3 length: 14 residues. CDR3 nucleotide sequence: TGTGCCAGCAGCTTCCAGGGGTTAAATCAGCCCCAGCATTTT. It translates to CASSFQGLNQPQHF.

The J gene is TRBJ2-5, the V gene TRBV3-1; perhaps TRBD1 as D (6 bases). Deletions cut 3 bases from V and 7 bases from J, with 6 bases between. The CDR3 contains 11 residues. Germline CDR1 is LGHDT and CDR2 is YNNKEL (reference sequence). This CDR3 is CASSQTGTQYF. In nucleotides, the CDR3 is TGTGCCAGCAGCCAGACAGGGACCCAGTACTTC.

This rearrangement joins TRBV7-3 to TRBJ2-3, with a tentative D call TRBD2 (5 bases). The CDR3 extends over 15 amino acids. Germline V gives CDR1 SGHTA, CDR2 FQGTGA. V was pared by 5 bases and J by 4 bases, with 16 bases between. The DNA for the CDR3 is TGTGCCAGCAGCATCCGGGGTGCACCCCCAGATACGCAGTATTTT. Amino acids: CASSIRGAPPDTQYF.

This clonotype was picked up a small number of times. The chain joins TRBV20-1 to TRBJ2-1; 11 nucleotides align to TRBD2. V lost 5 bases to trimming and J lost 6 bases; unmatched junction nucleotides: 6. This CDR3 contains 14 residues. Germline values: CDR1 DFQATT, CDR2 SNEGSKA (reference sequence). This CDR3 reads CSAQSGTSGNEQFF. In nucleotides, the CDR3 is TGCAGTGCTCAATCCGGGACTAGCGGCAATGAGCAGTTCTTC.

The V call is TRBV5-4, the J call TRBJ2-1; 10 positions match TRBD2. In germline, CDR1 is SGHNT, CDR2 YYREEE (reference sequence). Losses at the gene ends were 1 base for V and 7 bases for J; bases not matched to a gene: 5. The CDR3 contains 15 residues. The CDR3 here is CASSLLAGAGNEQFF. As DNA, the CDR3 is TGTGCCAGCAGCTTGCTAGCGGGGGCGGGGAATGAGCAGTTCTTC.

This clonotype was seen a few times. CDR3 in amino acids: CASSLARQGWNEQFF. The CDR3 DNA follows: TGTGCCAGCAGCTTAGCCCGACAGGGATGGAATGAGCAGTTCTTC. The chain has TRBV7-9 and TRBJ2-1, with TRBD1 identical over 7 bases. V gave up 0 bases and J gave up 7 bases; unmatched junction bases: 6. Per germline, CDR1 SEHNR and CDR2 FQNEAQ (reference sequence). The CDR3 is made up of 15 amino acids.

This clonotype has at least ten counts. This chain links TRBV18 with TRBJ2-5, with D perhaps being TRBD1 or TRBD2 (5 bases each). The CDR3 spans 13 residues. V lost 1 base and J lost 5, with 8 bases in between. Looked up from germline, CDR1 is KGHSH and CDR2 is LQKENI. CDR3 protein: CASSPRDGETQYF. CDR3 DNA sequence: TGTGCCAGCTCACCACGGGACGGTGAGACCCAGTACTTC.

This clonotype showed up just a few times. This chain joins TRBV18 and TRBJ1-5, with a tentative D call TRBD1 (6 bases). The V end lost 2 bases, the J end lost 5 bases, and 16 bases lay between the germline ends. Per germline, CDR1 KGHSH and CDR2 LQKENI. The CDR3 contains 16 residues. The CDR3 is CASSPRGQGSDQPQHF. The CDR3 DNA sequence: TGTGCCAGCTCACCAAGAGGGCAGGGGAGCGATCAGCCCCAGCATTTT.

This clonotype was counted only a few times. In DNA, the CDR3 is TGTGCCAGCAGCCTACAGACAGGGATCCCTGGAAACACCATATATTTT. It codes for CASSLQTGIPGNTIYF. The gene calls are TRBV7-8 and TRBJ1-3; TRBD1 aligns across 7 bases. Germline CDR1 and CDR2: SGHVS and FQNEAQ. The V segment lost 5 bases and the J segment 2 bases; nucleotides outside the gene matches: 9. This CDR3 has 16 amino acids.

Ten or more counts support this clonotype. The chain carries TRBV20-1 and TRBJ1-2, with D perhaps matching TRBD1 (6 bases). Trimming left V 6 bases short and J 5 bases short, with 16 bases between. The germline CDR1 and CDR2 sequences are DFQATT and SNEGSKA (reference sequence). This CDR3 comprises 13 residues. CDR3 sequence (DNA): TGCAGTGCCAGCAACAGGGAGGGGTATGGCTACACCTTC. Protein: CSASNREGYGYTF.

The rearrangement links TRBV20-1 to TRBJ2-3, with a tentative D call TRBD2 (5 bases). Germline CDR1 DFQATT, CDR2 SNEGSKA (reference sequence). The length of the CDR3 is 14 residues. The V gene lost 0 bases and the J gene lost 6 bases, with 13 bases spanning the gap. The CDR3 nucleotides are TGCAGTGCTAGAGATCTAGCCCCCGAGGATACGCAGTATTTT. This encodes CSARDLAPEDTQYF.

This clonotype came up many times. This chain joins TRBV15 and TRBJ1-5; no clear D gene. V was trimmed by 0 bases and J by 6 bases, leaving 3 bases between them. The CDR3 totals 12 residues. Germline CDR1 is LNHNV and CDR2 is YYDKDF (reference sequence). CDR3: CATSRDAQPQHF. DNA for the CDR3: TGTGCCACCAGCAGAGATGCTCAGCCCCAGCATTTT.

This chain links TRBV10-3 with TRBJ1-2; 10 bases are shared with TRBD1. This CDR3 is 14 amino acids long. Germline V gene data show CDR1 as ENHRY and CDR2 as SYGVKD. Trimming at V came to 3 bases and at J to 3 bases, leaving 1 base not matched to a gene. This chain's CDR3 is CAISEGTGDYGYTF. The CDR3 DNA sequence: TGTGCCATCAGTGAAGGGACAGGGGACTATGGCTACACCTTC.

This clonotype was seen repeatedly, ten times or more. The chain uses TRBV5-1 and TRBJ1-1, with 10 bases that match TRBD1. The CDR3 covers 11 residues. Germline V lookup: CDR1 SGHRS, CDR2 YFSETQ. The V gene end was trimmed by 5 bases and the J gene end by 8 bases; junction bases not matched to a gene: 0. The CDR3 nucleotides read TGCGCCAGCAGGGACAGGGGGGAAGCTTTCTTT. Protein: CASRDRGEAFF.

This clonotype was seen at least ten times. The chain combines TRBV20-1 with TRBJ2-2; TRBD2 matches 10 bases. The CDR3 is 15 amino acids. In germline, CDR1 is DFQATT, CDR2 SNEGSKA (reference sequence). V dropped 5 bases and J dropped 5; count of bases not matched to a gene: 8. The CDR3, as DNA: TGCAGTGCTCCGGGAAGAGCGGGAGGGACCGGGGAGCTGTTTTTT. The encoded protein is CSAPGRAGGTGELFF.

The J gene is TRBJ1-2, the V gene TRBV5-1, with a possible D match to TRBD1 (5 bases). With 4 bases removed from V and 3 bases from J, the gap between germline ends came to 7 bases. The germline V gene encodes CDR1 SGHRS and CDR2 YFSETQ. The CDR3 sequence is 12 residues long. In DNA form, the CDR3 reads TGCGCCAGCAGCACGGGACACTATGGCTACACCTTC. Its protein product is CASSTGHYGYTF.

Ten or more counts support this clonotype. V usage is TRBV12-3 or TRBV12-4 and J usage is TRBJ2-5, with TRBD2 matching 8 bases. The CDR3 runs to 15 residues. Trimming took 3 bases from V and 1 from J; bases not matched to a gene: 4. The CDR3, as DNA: TGTGCCAGCAGTTTGATGAGCGGGGGCCAAGAGACCCAGTACTTC. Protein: CASSLMSGGQETQYF.

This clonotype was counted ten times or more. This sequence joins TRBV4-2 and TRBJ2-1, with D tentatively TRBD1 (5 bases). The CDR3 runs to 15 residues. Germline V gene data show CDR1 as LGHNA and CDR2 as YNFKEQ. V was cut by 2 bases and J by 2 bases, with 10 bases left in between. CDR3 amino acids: CASSQLQGAYNEQFF. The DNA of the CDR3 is TGTGCCAGCAGCCAACTCCAGGGCGCCTACAATGAGCAGTTCTTC.

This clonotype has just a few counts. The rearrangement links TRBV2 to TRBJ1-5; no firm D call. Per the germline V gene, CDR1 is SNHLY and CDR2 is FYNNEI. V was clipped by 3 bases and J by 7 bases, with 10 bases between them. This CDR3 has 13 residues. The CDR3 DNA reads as TGTGCCAGCAGTGACGGTCCGGGCCAGCCCCAGCATTTT. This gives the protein CASSDGPGQPQHF.

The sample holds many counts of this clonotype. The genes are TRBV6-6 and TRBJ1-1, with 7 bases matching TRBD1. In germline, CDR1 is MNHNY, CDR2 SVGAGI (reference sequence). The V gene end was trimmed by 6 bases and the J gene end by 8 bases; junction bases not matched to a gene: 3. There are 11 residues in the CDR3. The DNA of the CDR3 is TGTGCCAGCAGCCAGGACAGGGAAGCTTTCTTT. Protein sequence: CASSQDREAFF.

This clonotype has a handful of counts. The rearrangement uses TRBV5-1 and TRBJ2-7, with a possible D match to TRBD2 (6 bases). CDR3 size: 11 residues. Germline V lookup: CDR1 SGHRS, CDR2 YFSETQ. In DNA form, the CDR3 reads TGCGCCAGCAGCTTGGGGTCGGGCGGGGTCGTC. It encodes CASSLGSGGVV.

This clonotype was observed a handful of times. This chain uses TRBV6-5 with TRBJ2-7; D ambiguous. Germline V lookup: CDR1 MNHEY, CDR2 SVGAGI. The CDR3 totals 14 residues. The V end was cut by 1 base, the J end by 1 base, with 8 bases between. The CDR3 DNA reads TGTGCCAGCAGTTACTACGGTGGGTCCTACGAGCAGTACTTC. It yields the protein CASSYYGGSYEQYF.

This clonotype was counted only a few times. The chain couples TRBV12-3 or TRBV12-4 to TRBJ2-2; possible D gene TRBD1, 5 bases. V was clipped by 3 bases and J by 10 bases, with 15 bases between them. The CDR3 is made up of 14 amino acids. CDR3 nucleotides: TGTGCCAGCAGTTTGGGTATGGGGCAAGAGGAGCTGTTTTTT. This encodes CASSLGMGQEELFF.

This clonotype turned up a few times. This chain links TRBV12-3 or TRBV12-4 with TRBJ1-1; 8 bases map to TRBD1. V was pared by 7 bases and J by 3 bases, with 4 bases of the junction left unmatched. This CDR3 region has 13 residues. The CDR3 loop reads CASIEQGDTEAFF. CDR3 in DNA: TGTGCCAGCATTGAACAGGGGGACACTGAAGCTTTCTTT.

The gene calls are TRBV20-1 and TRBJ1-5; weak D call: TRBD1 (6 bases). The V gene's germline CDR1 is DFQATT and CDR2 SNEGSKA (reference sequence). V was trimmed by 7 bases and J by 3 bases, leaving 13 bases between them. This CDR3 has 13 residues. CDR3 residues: CSVVGAINQPQHF. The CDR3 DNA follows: TGCAGTGTGGTGGGGGCAATCAATCAGCCCCAGCATTTT.

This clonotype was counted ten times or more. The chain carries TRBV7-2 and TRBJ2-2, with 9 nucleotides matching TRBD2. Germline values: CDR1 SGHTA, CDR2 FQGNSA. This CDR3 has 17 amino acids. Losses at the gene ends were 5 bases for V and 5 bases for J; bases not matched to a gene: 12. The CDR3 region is CASSPSGGGAGTGELFF. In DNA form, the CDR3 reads TGTGCCAGCAGCCCAAGCGGCGGGGGGGCAGGTACCGGGGAGCTGTTTTTT. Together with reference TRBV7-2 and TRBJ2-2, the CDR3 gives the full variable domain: GAGVSQSPSNKVTEKGKDVELRCDPISGHTALYWYRQSLGQGLEFLIYFQGNSAPDKSGLPSDRFSAERTGGSVSTLTIQRTQQEDSAVYLCASSPSGGGAGTGELFFGEGSRLTVL.

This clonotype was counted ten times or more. The CDR3 loop is CASSRQISTQYF. The DNA for the CDR3 is TGTGCCAGCAGCCGACAGATTTCTACGCAGTATTTT. J is TRBJ2-3 and V is TRBV6-2 or TRBV6-3, with TRBD1 as a possible D gene (5 bases). V lost 6 bases to trimming and J lost 8 bases, with 12 bases between them. The CDR3 is 12 amino acids. From germline, CDR1 is MNHEY and CDR2 SVGEGT.

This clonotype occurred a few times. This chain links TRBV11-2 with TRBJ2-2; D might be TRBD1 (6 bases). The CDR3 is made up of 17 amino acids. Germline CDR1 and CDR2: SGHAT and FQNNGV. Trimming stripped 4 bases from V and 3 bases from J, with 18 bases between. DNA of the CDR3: TGTGCCAGCAGCTGGAACAAAGGGGGAAAACACACCGGGGAGCTGTTTTTT. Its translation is CASSWNKGGKHTGELFF.